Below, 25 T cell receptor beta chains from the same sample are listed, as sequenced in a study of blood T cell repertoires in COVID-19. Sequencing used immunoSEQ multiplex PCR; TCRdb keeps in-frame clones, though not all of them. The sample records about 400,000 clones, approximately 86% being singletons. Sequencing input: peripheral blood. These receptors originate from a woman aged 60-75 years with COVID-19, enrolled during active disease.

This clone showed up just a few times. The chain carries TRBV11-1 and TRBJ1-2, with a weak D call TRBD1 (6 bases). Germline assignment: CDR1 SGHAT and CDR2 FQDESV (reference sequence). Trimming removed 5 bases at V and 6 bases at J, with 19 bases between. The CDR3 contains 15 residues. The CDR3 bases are TGTGCCAGCAGCCGGGACACTCACGGTCGGGATGGCTACACCTTC. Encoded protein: CASSRDTHGRDGYTF.

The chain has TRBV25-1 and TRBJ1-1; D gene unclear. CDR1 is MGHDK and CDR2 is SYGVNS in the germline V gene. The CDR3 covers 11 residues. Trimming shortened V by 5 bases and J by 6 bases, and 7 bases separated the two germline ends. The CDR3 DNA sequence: TGTGCCAGCAGTAAATTAGCTGAAGCTTTCTTT. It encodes CASSKLAEAFF.

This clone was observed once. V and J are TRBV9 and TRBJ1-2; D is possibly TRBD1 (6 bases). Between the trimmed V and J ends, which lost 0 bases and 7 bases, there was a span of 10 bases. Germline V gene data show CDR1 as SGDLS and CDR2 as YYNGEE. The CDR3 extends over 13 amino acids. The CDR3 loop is CASSVEQGSGYTF. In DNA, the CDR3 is TGTGCCAGCAGCGTAGAACAGGGAAGTGGCTACACCTTC.

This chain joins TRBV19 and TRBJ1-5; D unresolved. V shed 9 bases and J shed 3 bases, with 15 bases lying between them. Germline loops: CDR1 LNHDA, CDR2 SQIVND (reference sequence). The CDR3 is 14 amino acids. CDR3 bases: TGTGCCAGCTGGGGAGGGCCTCTCAATCAGCCCCAGCATTTT. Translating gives CASWGGPLNQPQHF.

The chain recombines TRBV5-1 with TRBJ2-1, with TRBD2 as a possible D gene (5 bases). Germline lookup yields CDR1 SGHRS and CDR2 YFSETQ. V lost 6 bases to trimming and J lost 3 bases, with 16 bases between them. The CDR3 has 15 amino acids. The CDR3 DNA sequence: TGCGCCAGCATCGCTTCAGCGGCTATCTACAATGAGCAGTTCTTC. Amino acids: CASIASAAIYNEQFF.

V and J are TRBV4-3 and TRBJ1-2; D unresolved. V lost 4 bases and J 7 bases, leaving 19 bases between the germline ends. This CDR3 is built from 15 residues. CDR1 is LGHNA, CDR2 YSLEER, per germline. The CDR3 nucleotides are TGCGCCAGCAGCCCCCTCCAGAGGATCTTCGCTGGCTACACCTTC. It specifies CASSPLQRIFAGYTF.

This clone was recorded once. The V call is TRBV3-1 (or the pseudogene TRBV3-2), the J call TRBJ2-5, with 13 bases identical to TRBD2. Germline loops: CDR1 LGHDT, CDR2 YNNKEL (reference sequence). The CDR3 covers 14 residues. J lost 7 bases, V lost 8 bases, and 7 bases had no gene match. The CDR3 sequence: CASGTSGGAGTQYF. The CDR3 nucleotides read TGTGCCAGCGGCACTAGCGGGGGGGCCGGGACCCAGTACTTC.

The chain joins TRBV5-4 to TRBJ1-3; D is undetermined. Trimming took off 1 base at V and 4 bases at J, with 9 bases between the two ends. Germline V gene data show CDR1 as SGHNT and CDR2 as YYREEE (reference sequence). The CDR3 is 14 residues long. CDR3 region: CASSLFKAGNTIYF. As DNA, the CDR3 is TGTGCCAGCAGCTTGTTTAAAGCAGGAAACACCATATATTTT. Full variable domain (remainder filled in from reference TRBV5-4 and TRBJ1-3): ETGVTQSPTHLIKTRGQQVTLRCSSQSGHNTVSWYQQALGQGPQFIFQYYREEENGRGNFPPRFSGLQFPNYSSELNVNALELDDSALYLCASSLFKAGNTIYFGEGSWLTVV.

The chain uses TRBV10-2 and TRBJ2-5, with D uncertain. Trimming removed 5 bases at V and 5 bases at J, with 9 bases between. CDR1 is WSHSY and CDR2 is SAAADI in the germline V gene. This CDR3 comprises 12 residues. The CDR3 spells CASSLTGETQYF. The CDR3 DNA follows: TGCGCCAGCAGTTTGACTGGGGAGACCCAGTACTTC.

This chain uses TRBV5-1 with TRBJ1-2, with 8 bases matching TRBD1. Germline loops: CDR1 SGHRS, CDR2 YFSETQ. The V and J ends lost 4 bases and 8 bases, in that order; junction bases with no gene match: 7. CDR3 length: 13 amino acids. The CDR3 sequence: CASSPGQGNGYTF. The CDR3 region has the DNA TGCGCCAGCAGCCCTGGACAGGGTAACGGCTACACCTTC.

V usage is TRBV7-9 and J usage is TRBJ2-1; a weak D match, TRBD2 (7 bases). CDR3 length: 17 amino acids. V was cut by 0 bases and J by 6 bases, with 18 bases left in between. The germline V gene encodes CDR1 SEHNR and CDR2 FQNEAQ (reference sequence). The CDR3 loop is CASSLARTQGGPNEQFF. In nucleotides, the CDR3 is TGTGCCAGCAGCTTAGCGAGGACACAGGGAGGGCCCAATGAGCAGTTCTTC.

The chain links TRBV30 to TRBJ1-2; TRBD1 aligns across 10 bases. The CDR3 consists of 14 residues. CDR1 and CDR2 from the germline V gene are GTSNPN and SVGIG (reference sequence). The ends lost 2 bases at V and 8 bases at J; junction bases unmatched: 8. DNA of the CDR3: TGTGCCTGGAGTTCCCCCGGGACAGGGGAGGGCTACACCTTC. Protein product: CAWSSPGTGEGYTF.

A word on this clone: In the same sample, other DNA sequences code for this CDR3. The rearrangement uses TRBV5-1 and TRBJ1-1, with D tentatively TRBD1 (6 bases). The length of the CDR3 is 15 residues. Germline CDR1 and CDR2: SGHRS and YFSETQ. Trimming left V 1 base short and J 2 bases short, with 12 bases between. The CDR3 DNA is TGCGCCAGCAGCTTGTCCGGACAGCTCAACACTGAAGCTTTCTTT. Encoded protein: CASSLSGQLNTEAFF.

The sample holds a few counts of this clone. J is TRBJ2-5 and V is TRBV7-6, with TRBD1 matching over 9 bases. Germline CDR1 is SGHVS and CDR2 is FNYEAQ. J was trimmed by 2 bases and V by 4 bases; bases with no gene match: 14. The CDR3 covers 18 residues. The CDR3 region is CASSSVFRAGTGQETQYF. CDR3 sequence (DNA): TGTGCCAGCAGCTCGGTCTTTCGAGCCGGGACAGGGCAAGAGACCCAGTACTTC.

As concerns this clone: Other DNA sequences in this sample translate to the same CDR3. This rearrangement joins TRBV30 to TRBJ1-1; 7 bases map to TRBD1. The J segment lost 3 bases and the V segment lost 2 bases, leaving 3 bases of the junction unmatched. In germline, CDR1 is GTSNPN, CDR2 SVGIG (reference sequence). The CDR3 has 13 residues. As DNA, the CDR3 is TGTGCCTGGAGTAGACAGGGAGACACTGAAGCTTTCTTT. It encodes CAWSRQGDTEAFF.

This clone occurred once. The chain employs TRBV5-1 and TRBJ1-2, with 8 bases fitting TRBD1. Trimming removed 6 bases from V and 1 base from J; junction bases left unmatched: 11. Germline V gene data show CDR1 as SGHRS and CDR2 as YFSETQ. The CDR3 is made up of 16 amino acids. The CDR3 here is CASNPDQGAVNYGYTF. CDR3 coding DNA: TGCGCCAGCAATCCCGACCAGGGGGCAGTTAACTATGGCTACACCTTC.

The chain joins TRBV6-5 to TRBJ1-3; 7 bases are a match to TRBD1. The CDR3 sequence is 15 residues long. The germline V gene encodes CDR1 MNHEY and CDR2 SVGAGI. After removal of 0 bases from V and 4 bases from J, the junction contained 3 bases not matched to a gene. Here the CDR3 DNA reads TGTGCCAGCAGTTACTCGACAGGGAGAGGAAACACCATATATTTT. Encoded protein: CASSYSTGRGNTIYF.

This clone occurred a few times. In DNA form, the CDR3 reads TGTGCCAGCAGCCAAGATCCGCGGGCGGTCGGTGGCTACACCTTC. It codes for CASSQDPRAVGGYTF. The chain has TRBV3-1 (or the pseudogene TRBV3-2) and TRBJ1-2; D uncertain. The CDR3 contains 15 residues. The V gene lost 0 bases and the J gene lost 7 bases, with 15 bases spanning the gap. CDR1 LGHDT and CDR2 YNNKEL come from the germline V gene (reference sequence).

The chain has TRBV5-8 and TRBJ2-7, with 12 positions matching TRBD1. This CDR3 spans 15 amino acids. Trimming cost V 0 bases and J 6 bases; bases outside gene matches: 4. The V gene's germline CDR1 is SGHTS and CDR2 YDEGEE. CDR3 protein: CASSLAGQGASEQYF. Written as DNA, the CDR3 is TGTGCCAGCAGCTTGGCGGGACAGGGGGCATCCGAGCAGTACTTC.

The CDR3 spells CTSSQDSLPGLAGGTETQYF. CDR3 coding DNA: TGCACCAGCAGCCAAGATAGCCTTCCGGGACTAGCGGGGGGAACGGAGACCCAGTACTTC. V and J are TRBV1 and TRBJ2-5; the table gives TRBD2 as D, unverified against the DNA. TRBV1 is described as a pseudogene. The CDR3 is 20 amino acids.

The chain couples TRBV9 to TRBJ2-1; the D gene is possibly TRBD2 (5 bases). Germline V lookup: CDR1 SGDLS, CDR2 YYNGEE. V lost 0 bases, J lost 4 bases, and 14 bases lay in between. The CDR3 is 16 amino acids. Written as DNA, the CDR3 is TGTGCCAGCAGCGTAGGAGGGCTAGCCATGTACAATGAGCAGTTCTTC. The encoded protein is CASSVGGLAMYNEQFF.

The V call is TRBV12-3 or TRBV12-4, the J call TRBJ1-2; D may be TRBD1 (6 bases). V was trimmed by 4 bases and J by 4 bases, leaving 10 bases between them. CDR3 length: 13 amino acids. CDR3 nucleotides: TGTGCCAGCAGTTCGACAGGTCGCTATGGCTACACCTTC. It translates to CASSSTGRYGYTF.

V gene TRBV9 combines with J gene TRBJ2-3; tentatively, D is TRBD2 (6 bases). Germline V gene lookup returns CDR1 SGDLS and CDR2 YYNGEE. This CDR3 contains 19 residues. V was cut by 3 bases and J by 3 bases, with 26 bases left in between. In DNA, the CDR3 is TGTGCCAGCAGCGCCCACTTCCTTTTAGATGGGACTTGGACAGATACGCAGTATTTT. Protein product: CASSAHFLLDGTWTDTQYF.

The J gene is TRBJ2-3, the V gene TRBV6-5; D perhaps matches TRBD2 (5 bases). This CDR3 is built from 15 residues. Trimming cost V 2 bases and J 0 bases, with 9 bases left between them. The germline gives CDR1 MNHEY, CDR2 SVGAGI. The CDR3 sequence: CASSYRGGSTDTQYF. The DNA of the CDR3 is TGTGCCAGCAGTTACCGCGGCGGGAGCACAGATACGCAGTATTTT.

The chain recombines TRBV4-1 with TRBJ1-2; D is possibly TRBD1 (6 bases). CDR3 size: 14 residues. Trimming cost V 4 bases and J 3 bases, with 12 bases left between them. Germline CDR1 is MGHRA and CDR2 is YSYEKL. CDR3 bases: TGCGCCAGCAGCCCCGGACAGCAGGACTATGGCTACACCTTC. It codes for CASSPGQQDYGYTF.